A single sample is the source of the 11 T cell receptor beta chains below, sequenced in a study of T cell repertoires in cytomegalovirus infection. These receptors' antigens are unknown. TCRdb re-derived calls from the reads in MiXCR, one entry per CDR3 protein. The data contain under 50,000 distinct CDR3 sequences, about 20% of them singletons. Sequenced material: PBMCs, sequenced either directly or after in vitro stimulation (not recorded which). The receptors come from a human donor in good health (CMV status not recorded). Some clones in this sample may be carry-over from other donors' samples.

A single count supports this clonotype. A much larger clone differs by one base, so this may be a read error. CDR3 DNA: TGTGGCAGCAGTTTCGGGTGGGCGAGGCAATTCTTT. Its translation is CGSSFGWARQFF. The chain carries TRBV12-3 or TRBV12-4 and TRBJ1-1; D unclear. The CDR3 has 12 amino acids.

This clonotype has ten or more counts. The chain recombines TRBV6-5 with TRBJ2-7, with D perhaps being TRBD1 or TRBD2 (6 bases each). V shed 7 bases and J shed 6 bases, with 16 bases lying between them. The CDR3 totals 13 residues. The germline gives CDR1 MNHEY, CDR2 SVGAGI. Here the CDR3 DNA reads TGTGCCAGCAAATCGACCGGGGGCGGCGAGCAGTACTTC. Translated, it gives CASKSTGGGEQYF.

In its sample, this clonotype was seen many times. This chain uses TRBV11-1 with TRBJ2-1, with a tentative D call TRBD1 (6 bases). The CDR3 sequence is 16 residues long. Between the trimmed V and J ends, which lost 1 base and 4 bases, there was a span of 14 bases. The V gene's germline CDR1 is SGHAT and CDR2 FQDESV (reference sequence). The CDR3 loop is CASSLVGGQGYNEQFF. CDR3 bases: TGTGCCAGCAGCTTAGTCGGCGGTCAGGGGTACAATGAGCAGTTCTTC. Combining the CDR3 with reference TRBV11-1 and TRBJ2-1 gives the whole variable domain EAEVAQSPRYKITEKSQAVAFWCDPISGHATLYWYRQILGQGPELLVQFQDESVVDDSQLPKDRFSAERLKGVDSTLKIQPAELGDSAMYLCASSLVGGQGYNEQFFGPGTRLTVL.

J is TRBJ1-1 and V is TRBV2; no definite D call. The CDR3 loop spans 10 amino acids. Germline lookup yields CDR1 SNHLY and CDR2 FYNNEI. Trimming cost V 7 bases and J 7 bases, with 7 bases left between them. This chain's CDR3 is CASKSFEAFF. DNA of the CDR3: TGTGCCAGCAAATCTTTTGAAGCTTTCTTT.

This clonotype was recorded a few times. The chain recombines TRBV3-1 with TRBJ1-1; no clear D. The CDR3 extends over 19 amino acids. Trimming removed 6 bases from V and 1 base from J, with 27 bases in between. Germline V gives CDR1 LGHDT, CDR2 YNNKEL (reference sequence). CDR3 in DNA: TGTGCCAGCAGTTGGCTGATCCGGGCCCCAAGAAAGACGAACACTGAAGCTTTCTTT. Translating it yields CASSWLIRAPRKTNTEAFF.

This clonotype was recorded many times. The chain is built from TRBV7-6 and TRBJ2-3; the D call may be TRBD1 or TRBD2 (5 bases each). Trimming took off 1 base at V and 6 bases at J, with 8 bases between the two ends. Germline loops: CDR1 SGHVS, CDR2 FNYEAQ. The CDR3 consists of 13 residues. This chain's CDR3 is CASSLDWGDTQYF. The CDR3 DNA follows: TGTGCCAGCAGCTTAGATTGGGGGGATACGCAGTATTTT.

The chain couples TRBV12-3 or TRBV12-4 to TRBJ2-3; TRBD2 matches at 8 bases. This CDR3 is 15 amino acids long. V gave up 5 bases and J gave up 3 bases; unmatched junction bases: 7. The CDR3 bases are TGTGCCAGCAGTGCCGTAGCGGGAAGGACAGATACGCAGTATTTT. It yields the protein CASSAVAGRTDTQYF.

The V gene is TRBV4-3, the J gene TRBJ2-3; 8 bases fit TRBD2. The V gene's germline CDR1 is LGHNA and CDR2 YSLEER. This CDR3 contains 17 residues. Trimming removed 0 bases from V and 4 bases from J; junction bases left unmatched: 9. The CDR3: CASSQDSSPLAADTQYF. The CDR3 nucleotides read TGCGCCAGCAGCCAAGATTCGTCCCCACTAGCGGCAGATACGCAGTATTTT.

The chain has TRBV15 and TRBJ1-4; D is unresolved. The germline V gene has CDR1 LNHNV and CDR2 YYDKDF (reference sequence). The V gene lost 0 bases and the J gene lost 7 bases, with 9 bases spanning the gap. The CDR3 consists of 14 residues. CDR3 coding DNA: TGTGCCACCAGCAGAGAAGGCAAGTCTGAAAAACTGTTTTTT. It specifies CATSREGKSEKLFF.

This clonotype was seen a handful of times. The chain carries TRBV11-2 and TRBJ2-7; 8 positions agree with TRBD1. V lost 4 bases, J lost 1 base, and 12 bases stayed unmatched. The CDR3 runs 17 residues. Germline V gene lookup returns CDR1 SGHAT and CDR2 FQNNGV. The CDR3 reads CASSSLFRGLSSYEQYF. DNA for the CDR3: TGTGCCAGCAGCTCCCTATTCAGGGGGCTTTCGTCCTACGAGCAGTACTTC.

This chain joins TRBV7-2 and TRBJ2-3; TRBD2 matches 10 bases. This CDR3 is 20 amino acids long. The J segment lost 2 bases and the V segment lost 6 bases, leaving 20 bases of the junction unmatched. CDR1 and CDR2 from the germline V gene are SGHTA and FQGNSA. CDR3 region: CASSRTPGTSVSRHTDTQYF. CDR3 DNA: TGTGCCAGCAGTCGCACTCCTGGGACTAGCGTCAGTCGCCACACAGATACGCAGTATTTT.